Below, 27 T cell receptor beta chains from the same sample are listed, as sequenced in a study of PD-1 blockade in classical Hodgkin lymphoma. Data came from immunoSEQ multiplex PCR; TCRdb stores just in-frame clones and leaves some out. The sample carries around 92,000 clones, more than 80% recorded once. Stated time point: cycle 4 day 1 (C4D1), after 6 weeks of nivolumab. Following autologous stem cell transplantation, relapse occurred in every patient, and exposure to brentuximab vedotin varied. This specimen consisted of peripheral blood mononuclear cells (PBMCs), obtained before the fourth cycle of nivolumab. The receptors here all came from a human donor with classical Hodgkin lymphoma.

This clone was seen only once. The chain employs TRBV4-2 and TRBJ2-2, with no clear D. The CDR3 spans 15 residues. V was clipped by 1 base and J by 2 bases, with 8 bases between them. Germline V gives CDR1 LGHNA, CDR2 YNFKEQ. CDR3 bases: TGTGCCAGCAGCCAAGTTACTCGAAACACCGGGGAGCTGTTTTTT. This translates into CASSQVTRNTGELFF.

The gene calls are TRBV29-1 and TRBJ1-3; no definite D call. The V and J ends lost 4 bases and 1 base respectively, with 8 bases between them. The germline V gene encodes CDR1 SQVTM and CDR2 ANQGSEA. The CDR3 is 13 residues long. The CDR3 region has the DNA TGCAGCGTTGGGGTGGGTTCTGGAAACACCATATATTTT. Protein sequence: CSVGVGSGNTIYF.

The V gene is TRBV11-2, the J gene TRBJ1-1; D is possibly TRBD1 (6 bases). CDR1 and CDR2 (germline): SGHAT, FQNNGV. The CDR3 loop spans 17 amino acids. Trimming cost V 5 bases and J 0 bases, with 19 bases left between them. CDR3 in DNA: TGTGCCAGCAGCCGCGCCCTACAGGGAAAGGTGAACACTGAAGCTTTCTTT. It encodes CASSRALQGKVNTEAFF.

The V call is TRBV7-2, the J call TRBJ2-5, with 9 bases identical to TRBD2. The ends lost 5 bases at V and 7 bases at J; junction bases unmatched: 8. The CDR3 runs to 14 residues. Looked up from germline, CDR1 is SGHTA and CDR2 is FQGNSA. The CDR3 sequence: CASSVQRGVGTQYF. CDR3 coding DNA: TGTGCCAGCAGCGTCCAGCGGGGGGTCGGGACCCAGTACTTC.

V and J are TRBV18 and TRBJ2-2; D is perhaps TRBD1 (5 bases). Between the trimmed V and J ends, which lost 3 bases and 2 bases, there was a span of 10 bases. This CDR3 spans 15 amino acids. CDR1 is KGHSH and CDR2 is LQKENI in the germline V gene. CDR3 sequence (DNA): TGTGCCAGCTCACCCGAGACAGTAAACACCGGGGAGCTGTTTTTT. Protein: CASSPETVNTGELFF.

V usage is TRBV19 and J usage is TRBJ2-1; the match to TRBD2 covers 12 bases. The CDR3 is made up of 16 amino acids. Germline CDR1 and CDR2: LNHDA and SQIVND (reference sequence). V shed 1 base, J shed 8 bases, and the junction held 6 bases outside the gene matches. CDR3 DNA sequence: TGTGCCAGTAGTATAGTCCCGACTAGCGGGGGACATGAGCAGTTCTTC. Encoded protein: CASSIVPTSGGHEQFF.

This clone appeared a single time. This sequence joins TRBV4-2 and TRBJ2-1, with a tentative D call TRBD2 (6 bases). This CDR3 region has 16 residues. The germline V and J ends were trimmed by 0 bases and 0 bases, with 9 bases remaining between them. Germline CDR1 LGHNA, CDR2 YNFKEQ. The CDR3 spells CASSQDGRFSYNEQFF. The DNA for the CDR3 is TGTGCCAGCAGCCAAGATGGGAGGTTCTCCTACAATGAGCAGTTCTTC.

CDR3 residues: CASSWGTRPSYNEQFF. In nucleotides, the CDR3 is TGCGCCAGCAGCTGGGGGACAAGGCCTTCCTACAATGAGCAGTTCTTC. The chain uses TRBV5-1 and TRBJ2-1; tentatively, D is TRBD1 (6 bases). CDR3 length equals 16 residues. Germline loops: CDR1 SGHRS, CDR2 YFSETQ. Trimming pared 3 bases from V and 1 base from J, leaving 14 bases between.

This CDR3 reads CASSVPGGVLGEQYF. Written as DNA, the CDR3 is TGCGCCAGCAGCGTACCCGGGGGGGTCCTGGGGGAGCAGTACTTC. The chain uses TRBV5-1 and TRBJ2-7; TRBD2 matches at 8 bases. CDR3 size: 15 residues. The germline CDR1 and CDR2 sequences are SGHRS and YFSETQ. Trimming took 4 bases from V and 7 from J; bases not matched to a gene: 13.

The chain employs TRBV19 and TRBJ2-3; TRBD2 matches 8 bases. From germline, CDR1 is LNHDA and CDR2 SQIVND (reference sequence). V was pared by 3 bases and J by 5 bases, with 10 bases of the junction left unmatched. The CDR3 has 16 residues. As DNA, the CDR3 is TGTGCCAGTAGTATCCAAGGACTAAGCGGGGGAGATACGCAGTATTTT. It encodes CASSIQGLSGGDTQYF.

The V and J genes are TRBV19 and TRBJ1-4; D gene uncertain. From germline, CDR1 is LNHDA and CDR2 SQIVND (reference sequence). Trimming cost V 5 bases and J 0 bases, with 13 bases left between them. CDR3 length equals 16 residues. The CDR3 is CASSVQKLATNEKLFF. For the CDR3, the DNA is TGTGCCAGTAGTGTACAGAAATTGGCAACTAATGAAAAACTGTTTTTT.

There are a few counts of this clone. The chain is built from TRBV6-6 and TRBJ1-1; D is unresolved. The germline V and J ends were trimmed by 2 bases and 5 bases, with 9 bases remaining between them. CDR1 MNHNY and CDR2 SVGAGI come from the germline V gene (reference sequence). The CDR3 has 13 amino acids. This CDR3 reads CASSYTGSTEAFF. CDR3 DNA: TGTGCCAGCAGTTACACCGGGAGTACTGAAGCTTTCTTT.

This rearrangement joins TRBV6-4 to TRBJ1-2; D is unresolved. CDR1 is MRHNA and CDR2 is SNTAGT in the germline V gene. V was clipped by 3 bases and J by 4 bases, with 12 bases between them. This CDR3 has 14 amino acids. CDR3 protein: CASSEGPTVYGYTF. The CDR3 DNA follows: TGTGCCAGCAGTGAAGGGCCGACGGTCTATGGCTACACCTTC.

This chain's CDR3 is CASSLAENTEAFF. The CDR3 nucleotides read TGTGCCAGCAGCTTAGCAGAGAACACTGAAGCTTTCTTT. The J gene is TRBJ1-1, the V gene TRBV7-2; no reliable D call. Germline assignment: CDR1 SGHTA and CDR2 FQGNSA. The CDR3 length is 13 residues. Deletions cut 0 bases from V and 1 base from J, with 3 bases between.

The J gene is TRBJ1-4, the V gene TRBV6-1, with 7 positions matching TRBD1. The length of the CDR3 is 14 residues. Germline-derived CDR1 and CDR2 are MNHNS and SASEGT. Unmatched junction bases numbered 9, after V lost 8 bases and J lost 6 bases. This chain's CDR3 is CASLDRAAHEKLFF. CDR3 nucleotides: TGTGCCAGCCTAGACAGGGCAGCACATGAAAAACTGTTTTTT.

The V gene is TRBV11-2, the J gene TRBJ2-1; TRBD2 aligns across 9 bases. Germline CDR1 and CDR2: SGHAT and FQNNGV. CDR3 length: 16 residues. V lost 3 bases, J lost 3 bases, and 6 bases stayed unmatched. The CDR3 nucleotides are TGTGCCAGCAGCTTCCTAGCGGGACGGCTCTACAATGAGCAGTTCTTC. It codes for CASSFLAGRLYNEQFF.

The genes are TRBV25-1 and TRBJ2-4; D is perhaps TRBD1 or TRBD2 (6 bases each). The CDR3 has 16 residues. The germline CDR1 and CDR2 sequences are MGHDK and SYGVNS. V dropped 1 base and J dropped 2 bases, with 12 bases sitting between them. CDR3 sequence reads: CASSESGGQSKNIQYF. The CDR3, as DNA: TGTGCCAGCAGTGAATCTGGGGGGCAGTCCAAAAACATTCAGTACTTC. Variable domain in full (rest from reference TRBV25-1 and TRBJ2-4): EADIYQTPRYLVIGTGKKITLECSQTMGHDKMYWYQQDPGMELHLIHYSYGVNSTEKGDLSSESTVSRIRTEHFPLTLESARPSHTSQYLCASSESGGQSKNIQYFGAGTRLSVL.

This clone was seen only once. The V gene is TRBV5-5, the J gene TRBJ2-7; a weak D match, TRBD2 (6 bases). The CDR3 has 15 residues. The germline gives CDR1 SGHKS, CDR2 YYEKEE (reference sequence). Trimming cost V 0 bases and J 1 base, with 11 bases left between them. The CDR3 DNA sequence: TGTGCCAGCAGCTTGGGGTCAGGGACTTCCTACGAGCAGTACTTC. Translated: CASSLGSGTSYEQYF.

The chain uses TRBV4-2 and TRBJ2-5; 7 bases line up with TRBD2. Trimming took 1 base from V and 2 from J; bases not matched to a gene: 10. Germline CDR1 is LGHNA and CDR2 is YNFKEQ. The CDR3 is 17 residues long. The CDR3 region is CASSQGGSASGQETQYF. The CDR3 nucleotides are TGTGCCAGCAGCCAAGGAGGGTCGGCTAGCGGACAAGAGACCCAGTACTTC.

J is TRBJ2-5 and V is TRBV5-1; D may be TRBD2 (6 bases). V was pared by 0 bases and J by 4 bases, with 13 bases between. Germline lookup yields CDR1 SGHRS and CDR2 YFSETQ. CDR3 size: 15 residues. This CDR3 is CASSLAGGTGETQYF. The CDR3 DNA follows: TGCGCCAGCAGCTTGGCTGGCGGGACGGGAGAGACCCAGTACTTC.

The chain has TRBV6-6 and TRBJ1-2; maybe TRBD1 (5 bases). The V and J ends lost 4 bases and 4 bases respectively, with 16 bases between them. CDR3 size: 15 residues. Germline V gives CDR1 MNHNY, CDR2 SVGAGI (reference sequence). CDR3: CASSFRTINSYGYTF. CDR3 nucleotides: TGTGCCAGCAGTTTCAGGACAATCAATTCCTATGGCTACACCTTC.

V and J are TRBV7-2 and TRBJ2-5, with 11 bases that match TRBD2. The CDR3 runs 18 residues. Trimming removed 5 bases from V and 5 bases from J; junction bases left unmatched: 16. In germline, CDR1 is SGHTA, CDR2 FQGNSA. The CDR3 DNA sequence: TGTGCCAGCAGCCCAGGGACTAGCGGAGGCCCCCGGCCGGAGACCCAGTACTTC. Translation: CASSPGTSGGPRPETQYF.

This chain joins TRBV29-1 and TRBJ2-7; no definite D call. V shed 4 bases and J shed 2 bases, with 9 bases lying between them. Germline CDR1 reads SQVTM; CDR2 reads ANQGSEA. The CDR3 runs 12 residues. CDR3 nucleotides: TGCAGCGTTGCCTCAGAGCCCTACGAGCAGTACTTC. It codes for CSVASEPYEQYF.

V and J are TRBV5-4 and TRBJ2-2; no reliable D call. The germline gives CDR1 SGHNT, CDR2 YYREEE (reference sequence). The CDR3 has 13 amino acids. V was pared by 1 base and J by 1 base, with 2 bases between. CDR3 region: CASSLLNTGELFF. DNA for the CDR3: TGTGCCAGCAGCTTGTTGAACACCGGGGAGCTGTTTTTT.

V gene TRBV4-2 combines with J gene TRBJ2-5; no clear D. The germline V gene encodes CDR1 LGHNA and CDR2 YNFKEQ. The CDR3 has 14 amino acids. Trimming stripped 1 base from V and 1 base from J, with 7 bases between. DNA of the CDR3: TGTGCCAGCAGCCAAGTCTCGGGCCAAGAGACCCAGTACTTC. Translation: CASSQVSGQETQYF.

This chain joins TRBV9 and TRBJ1-2; 12 positions match TRBD1. J gave up 8 bases and V 3 bases, and 11 bases lay outside the gene matches. Germline V gene data show CDR1 as SGDLS and CDR2 as YYNGEE. The CDR3 runs to 16 residues. The chain's CDR3 is CASSGRDRGRSAGYTF. As DNA, the CDR3 is TGTGCCAGCAGCGGCCGGGACAGGGGGCGATCTGCCGGCTACACCTTC.

The genes are TRBV6-5 and TRBJ2-2; TRBD1 matches 9 bases. The germline V gene encodes CDR1 MNHEY and CDR2 SVGAGI. Trimming removed 8 bases from V and 0 bases from J; junction bases left unmatched: 1. This CDR3 has 14 residues. CDR3 sequence (DNA): TGTGCCAGCGGGGACAGGGCGAACACCGGGGAGCTGTTTTTT. This translates into CASGDRANTGELFF.